Listed below are T cell receptor beta chains from one sample, sequenced in a study of blood T cell repertoires in COVID-19. Here immunoSEQ multiplex PCR was the method, and the copy in TCRdb shows in-frame clones only, minus some. The sample consists of roughly 220,000 clones, 82% of them appearing once. What was sequenced was peripheral blood. These receptors all stem from a woman of 80 years or more with COVID-19, enrolled during active disease. CDR3s include the opening cysteine and the closing phenylalanine or tryptophan. The order of the fields is D gene, clone size, J gene, V gene, CDR3 protein, CDR3 DNA. D genes are given only for firm matches. Clone size is stated in some rows and not others, as once, few, many or a class when expanded.

>-|-|TRBJ1-5|TRBV19
CASSIPGYSNQPQHF
TGTGCCAGTAGTATCCCAGGATATAGCAATCAGCCCCAGCATTTT
>-|-|TRBJ2-5|TRBV15
CATSRVRGLPETQYF
TGTGCCACCAGCAGAGTAAGGGGACTGCCGGAGACCCAGTACTTC
>-|-|TRBJ1-1|TRBV6-6
CASSFQGEMTEAFF
TGTGCCAGCAGTTTTCAGGGTGAGATGACTGAAGCTTTCTTT
>-|-|TRBJ2-3|TRBV24-1
CATSGGGTDTQYF
TGTGCCACCTCTGGCGGAGGCACAGATACGCAGTATTTT
>TRBD1|-|TRBJ1-5|TRBV2
CASSIQGTGNQPQHF
TGTGCCAGCAGTATACAGGGGACGGGCAATCAGCCCCAGCATTTT
>TRBD1|-|TRBJ2-1|TRBV24-1
CATSDPDRTEQFF
TGTGCCACCAGTGATCCGGACAGGACTGAGCAGTTCTTC
>TRBD1|-|TRBJ1-5|TRBV19
CASQTGAQPAWGQPQHF
TGTGCCTCCCAGACAGGGGCCCAACCCGCCTGGGGTCAGCCCCAGCATTTT
>-|-|TRBJ1-1|TRBV30
CAWSTVGGRGAFF
TGTGCCTGGAGTACCGTCGGGGGGCGCGGGGCTTTCTTT
>TRBD2|-|TRBJ2-1|TRBV3-1/TRBV3-2
CASRTGTSDNNEQFF
TGTGCCAGCAGAACCGGGACTAGCGATAACAACGAGCAGTTCTTC
>-|few|TRBJ1-4|TRBV6-5
CASSPSPTNEKLFF
TGTGCCAGCAGTCCCTCTCCGACTAATGAAAAACTGTTTTTT
>TRBD2|-|TRBJ2-2|TRBV11-3
CASSFGGARTGELFF
TGTGCCAGCAGCTTCGGGGGGGCGCGCACCGGGGAGCTGTTTTTT
>TRBD2|-|TRBJ2-7|TRBV6-1
CASSAPSGLAGVTYEQYF
TGTGCCAGCAGTGCCCCCTCGGGACTAGCGGGGGTGACCTACGAGCAGTACTTC
>TRBD1|-|TRBJ1-4|TRBV7-9
CASSMDRGNEKLFF
TGTGCCAGCAGTATGGACAGGGGAAATGAAAAACTGTTTTTT
>TRBD1|-|TRBJ1-3|TRBV5-4
CASSSPTGSRSGNTIYF
TGTGCCAGCAGTTCACCGACAGGGTCCCGCTCTGGAAACACCATATATTTT
>TRBD1|-|TRBJ2-2|TRBV11-2
CASSSITGARTGELFF
TGTGCCAGCAGCTCTATTACAGGGGCTCGGACCGGGGAGCTGTTTTTT
>-|-|TRBJ2-3|TRBV7-2
CASSSGATASDTQYF
TGTGCCAGCAGCTCGGGAGCCACGGCGTCAGATACGCAGTATTTT
>TRBD1|-|TRBJ2-3|TRBV7-9
CASSYQGQGATDTQYF
TGTGCCAGCAGCTATCAGGGACAGGGGGCTACAGATACGCAGTATTTT
>TRBD2|few|TRBJ2-2|TRBV9
CASSVAGGPSTGELFF
TGTGCCAGCAGCGTGGCGGGAGGGCCCTCCACCGGGGAGCTGTTTTTT
>-|-|TRBJ2-3|TRBV29-1
CSTRGGADTQYF
TGCAGCACACGAGGGGGGGCAGATACGCAGTATTTT
>-|few|TRBJ2-2|TRBV5-1
CASSPSPGGPPGGELFF
TGCGCCAGCAGCCCGTCGCCGGGGGGCCCGCCGGGCGGGGAGCTGTTTTTT
>-|-|TRBJ2-7|TRBV7-2
CASSLISGAGPGATYEQYF
TGTGCCAGCAGCTTGATATCCGGGGCGGGACCGGGCGCAACCTACGAGCAGTACTTC
>-|-|TRBJ1-5|TRBV6-5
CASSDPQGNQPQHF
TGTGCCAGCAGCGACCCTCAGGGGAATCAGCCCCAGCATTTT
>-|-|TRBJ1-4|TRBV6-5
CASSYAGRQNEKLFF
TGTGCCAGCAGTTACGCGGGACGGCAGAATGAAAAACTGTTTTTT
>TRBD1|-|TRBJ1-4|TRBV15
CATSPGGQGREKLFF
TGTGCCACCAGCCCAGGGGGCCAGGGGAGAGAAAAACTGTTTTTT
>TRBD2|-|TRBJ2-3|TRBV2
CASSPGLAGGKDTQYF
TGTGCCAGCAGTCCGGGACTAGCGGGGGGTAAAGATACGCAGTATTTT
>-|-|TRBJ1-2|TRBV18
CASSSGSNYGYTF
TGTGCCAGCTCATCCGGTTCTAACTATGGCTACACCTTC
>TRBD2|-|TRBJ2-3|TRBV15
CATSRVGLAADTQYF
TGTGCCACCAGCAGAGTTGGACTAGCAGCAGATACGCAGTATTTT
>-|-|TRBJ1-5|TRBV18
CASSPEVAGSNQPQHF
TGTGCCAGCTCACCGGAGGTAGCGGGTAGCAATCAGCCCCAGCATTTT
>-|once|TRBJ1-2|TRBV25-1
CASSRDPVPF
TGTGCCAGCAGCCGCGATCCGGTCCCTTTC
>-|-|TRBJ1-2|TRBV5-6
CASSFPQGERAYGYTF
TGTGCCAGCAGCTTTCCACAGGGCGAACGGGCTTATGGCTACACCTTC
>TRBD1|-|TRBJ2-3|TRBV2
CASTPQGVTDTQYF
TGTGCCAGCACTCCCCAGGGGGTCACAGATACGCAGTATTTT
>-|-|TRBJ1-5|TRBV28
CASSPQGNSNQPQHF
TGTGCCAGCAGTCCACAGGGTAATAGCAATCAGCCCCAGCATTTT
>-|few|TRBJ1-6|TRBV5-1
CASSTTGSYNSPLHF
TGCGCCAGCAGCACGACAGGCTCCTATAATTCACCCCTCCACTTT
>-|once|TRBJ1-5|TRBV19
CASSLQSSSNQPQHF
TGTGCCAGTAGCCTACAGTCTTCTAGCAATCAGCCCCAGCATTTT
>-|-|TRBJ1-4|TRBV6-5
CASRGGPNEKLFF
TGTGCCAGCAGGGGCGGGCCGAATGAAAAACTGTTTTTT
>TRBD2|-|TRBJ2-5|TRBV4-1
CASSQIVLAGYYQETQYF
TGCGCCAGCAGCCAAATAGTACTAGCGGGGTATTACCAAGAGACCCAGTACTTC
>-|few|TRBJ2-2|TRBV6-6
CASKSPAANGELFF
TGTGCCAGCAAGTCCCCGGCGGCCAACGGGGAGCTGTTTTTT
>-|once|TRBJ2-7|TRBV11-2
CASSLASGGDYEQYF
TGTGCCAGCAGCCTAGCGTCCGGGGGTGACTACGAGCAGTACTTC
>-|-|TRBJ1-2|TRBV7-9
CASSLSRTDYGYTF
TGTGCCAGCAGCCTCTCGAGGACAGACTATGGCTACACCTTC
>-|-|TRBJ2-2|TRBV15
CATSRDQRAGELFF
TGTGCCACCAGCAGAGATCAGAGGGCCGGGGAGCTGTTTTTT
>TRBD1|-|TRBJ2-2|TRBV19
CASSYGGQDTGELFF
TGTGCCAGTAGTTATGGCGGACAGGACACCGGGGAGCTGTTTTTT
>-|-|TRBJ2-7|TRBV7-7
CASSDPGVGKEQYF
TGTGCTAGCAGCGACCCGGGGGTGGGAAAGGAGCAGTACTTC
>-|few|TRBJ1-2|TRBV6-2/TRBV6-3
CASSYSLRPHYGYTF
TGTGCCAGCAGTTACTCGCTGAGGCCCCACTATGGCTACACCTTC
>TRBD2|-|TRBJ2-3|TRBV28
CATAPGGGTQYF
TGTGCCACCGCCCCCGGGGGGGGAACGCAGTATTTT
>-|-|TRBJ1-1|TRBV5-1
CASSLGDKYKKAFF
TGCGCCAGCAGCTTGGGAGACAAATACAAGAAAGCTTTCTTT
>TRBD2|-|TRBJ2-1|TRBV11-2
CASSLEFWAGGRAEQFF
TGTGCCAGCAGCTTAGAGTTCTGGGCGGGAGGAAGGGCTGAGCAGTTCTTC
>-|-|TRBJ1-1|TRBV27
CASSLTDRDTEAFF
TGTGCCAGCAGTTTAACGGACAGAGACACTGAAGCTTTCTTT
>-|-|TRBJ1-4|TRBV28
CATRGGREKLFF
TGTGCCACTAGGGGAGGTCGGGAAAAACTGTTTTTT
>-|-|TRBJ1-1|TRBV28
CASSLSAGGTEAFF
TGTGCCAGCAGTTTATCGGCGGGGGGCACTGAAGCTTTCTTT
>-|-|TRBJ2-5|TRBV7-8
CASSLATASSVTQYF
TGTGCCAGCAGCTTAGCGACAGCGTCATCCGTGACCCAGTACTTC
>-|-|TRBJ1-4|TRBV15
CATSSTGPKLFF
TGTGCCACCAGCAGTACAGGGCCAAAACTGTTTTTT
>-|-|TRBJ2-3|TRBV2
CASSLSTDTQYF
TGTGCCAGCAGTCTCAGCACAGATACGCAGTATTTT